This T cell receptor beta chain was identified in a study of T cell responses to AZD1222 COVID-19 vaccine. General observations from the study: Repertoire collection took place solely once the T cell response had peaked. Donors were largely white British and mainly female; clonal diversity was possibly underestimated.

This table comes from immunoSEQ multiplex PCR, and its TCRdb copy is limited to in-frame clones, with some not included. The table lists some 47,000 clones, nearly 85% of them singletons. For this clone: Antigen specificity is unknown.

With V trimmed by 3 bases and J by 7 bases, 4 bases remained unmatched. CDR1 GTSNPN and CDR2 SVGIG come from the germline V gene (reference sequence). This CDR3 spans 13 amino acids. The chain combines TRBV30 with TRBJ1-4; 8 bases map to TRBD1. Sequenced here: peripheral blood, sampled on day 0 of AZD1222 vaccination. This receptor was obtained from an adult in good health. The CDR3 DNA follows: TGTGCCTGGAGCCTGCAGGGGGCTGAAAAACTGTTTTTT. Amino acid sequence: CAWSLQGAEKLFF. Full variable domain (rest looked up from reference TRBV30 and TRBJ1-4): SQTIHQWPATLVQPVGSPLSLECTVEGTSNPNLYWYRQAAGRGLQLLFYSVGIGQISSEVPQNLSASRPQDRQFILSSKKLLLSDSGFYLCAWSLQGAEKLFFGSGTQLSVL.